This T cell receptor (beta chain) was identified during a study of regulatory T cells in long-lasting Graves disease. Both iRepertoire HTBI primers and Arm-PCR of CDR3 regions were used to build the TCR beta libraries. MiXCR, run by TCRdb on the multiplex PCR reads, gives a single entry per CDR3 protein. Found here are 450,000 to 600,000 distinct CDR3 sequences, about 13% of them singletons; the top ten hold roughly 9.7%. Specified time point: newly diagnosed GD, antithyroid drugs for less than 3 months. RNA isolated from PBMCs was used to make the TCR library. Per the germline V gene, CDR1 is SGHRS and CDR2 is YFSETQ. There are 12 residues in the CDR3. V lost 7 bases, J lost 10 bases, and 17 bases lay in between. These data were also reused for a study on T cells in Graves' hyperthyroidism and ophthalmopathy. Per that study: Newly diagnosed hyperthyroidism patients aged 18 to 65 years had disease lasting under 2 months. The study left out patients who had uncontrolled infection, other autoimmune disease, pregnancy or lactation. In making diagnoses, clinical symptoms, serum thyroxine and TRAb, thyroid ultrasound and orbital computed tomography were all used. The HTBI set primed first-round TCR CDR3 RT-PCR.

V gene TRBV5-1 combines with J gene TRBJ2-5, with D maybe TRBD2 (6 bases). Material: peripheral blood mononuclear cells (PBMCs), obtained at new diagnosis, from a patient treated with antithyroid drugs. This TCR was recovered from a young man with Graves disease. CDR3 coding DNA: TGCGCCAGCCTGGACGCAGCGGGTAGCCAGTACTTC. It codes for CASLDAAGSQYF.